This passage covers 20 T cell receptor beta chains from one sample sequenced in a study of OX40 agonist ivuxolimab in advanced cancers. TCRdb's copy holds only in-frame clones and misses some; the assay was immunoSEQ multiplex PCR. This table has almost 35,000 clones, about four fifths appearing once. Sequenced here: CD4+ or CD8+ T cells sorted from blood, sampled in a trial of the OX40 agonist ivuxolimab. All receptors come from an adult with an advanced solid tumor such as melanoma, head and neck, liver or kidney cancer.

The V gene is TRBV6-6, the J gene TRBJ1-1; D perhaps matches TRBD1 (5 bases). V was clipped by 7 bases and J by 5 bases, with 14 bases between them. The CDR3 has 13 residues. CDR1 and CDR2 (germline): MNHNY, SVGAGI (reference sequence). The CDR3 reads CASTPGALTEAFF. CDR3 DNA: TGTGCCAGCACGCCTGGGGCGTTGACTGAAGCTTTCTTT.

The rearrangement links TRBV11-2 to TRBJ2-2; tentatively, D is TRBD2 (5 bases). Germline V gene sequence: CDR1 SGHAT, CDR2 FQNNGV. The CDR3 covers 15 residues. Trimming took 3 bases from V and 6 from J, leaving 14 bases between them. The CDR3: CASSFFRGGSGELFF. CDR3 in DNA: TGTGCCAGCAGCTTCTTCCGGGGTGGGTCCGGGGAGCTGTTTTTT.

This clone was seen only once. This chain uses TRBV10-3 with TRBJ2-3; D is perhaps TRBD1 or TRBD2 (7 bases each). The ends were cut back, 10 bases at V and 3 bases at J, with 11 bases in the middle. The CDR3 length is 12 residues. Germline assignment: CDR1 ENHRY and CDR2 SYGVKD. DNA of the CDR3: TGTGCCACCCAGGGGGGGACAGATACGCAGTATTTT. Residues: CATQGGTDTQYF.

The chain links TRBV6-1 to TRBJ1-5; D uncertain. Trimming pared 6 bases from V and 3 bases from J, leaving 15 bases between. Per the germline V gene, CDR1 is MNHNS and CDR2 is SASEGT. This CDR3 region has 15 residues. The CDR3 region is CASRIEGRLNQPQHF. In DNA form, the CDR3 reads TGTGCCAGCAGAATTGAAGGCCGCCTCAATCAGCCCCAGCATTTT.

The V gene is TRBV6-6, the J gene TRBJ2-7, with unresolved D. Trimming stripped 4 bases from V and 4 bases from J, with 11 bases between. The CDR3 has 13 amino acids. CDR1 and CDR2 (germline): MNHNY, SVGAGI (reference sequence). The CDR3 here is CASSFRQEYEQYF. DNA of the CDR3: TGTGCCAGCAGTTTCCGACAAGAGTACGAGCAGTACTTC.

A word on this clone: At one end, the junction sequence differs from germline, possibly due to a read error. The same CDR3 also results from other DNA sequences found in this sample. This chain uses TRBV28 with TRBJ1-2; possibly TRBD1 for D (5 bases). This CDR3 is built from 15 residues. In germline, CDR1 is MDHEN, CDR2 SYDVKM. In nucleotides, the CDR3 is TGTGCTAGCAGTTTAGTCGGTAGGGGAATCTATGGCTACACCTTC. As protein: CASSLVGRGIYGYTF.

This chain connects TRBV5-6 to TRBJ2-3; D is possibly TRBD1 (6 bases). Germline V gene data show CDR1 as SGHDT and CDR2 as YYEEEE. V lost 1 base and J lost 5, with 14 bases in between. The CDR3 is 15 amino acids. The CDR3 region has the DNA TGTGCCAGCAGCTTGACCGGGGACACCTTAGATACGCAGTATTTT. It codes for CASSLTGDTLDTQYF.

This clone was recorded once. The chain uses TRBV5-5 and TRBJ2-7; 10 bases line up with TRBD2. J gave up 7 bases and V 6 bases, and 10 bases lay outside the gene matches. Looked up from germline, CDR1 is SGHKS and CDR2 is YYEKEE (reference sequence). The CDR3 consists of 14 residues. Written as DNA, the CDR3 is TGTGCCAGCACAGTAGCGGGGGGCCCCGCGGAGCAGTACTTC. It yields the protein CASTVAGGPAEQYF.

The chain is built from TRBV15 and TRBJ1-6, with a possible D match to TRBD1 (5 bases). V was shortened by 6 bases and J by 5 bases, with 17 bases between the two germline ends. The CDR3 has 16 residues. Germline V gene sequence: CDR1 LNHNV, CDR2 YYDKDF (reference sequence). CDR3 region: CATSTGLGTHNSPLHF. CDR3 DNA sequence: TGTGCCACCAGTACCGGGCTGGGGACCCATAATTCACCCCTCCACTTT.

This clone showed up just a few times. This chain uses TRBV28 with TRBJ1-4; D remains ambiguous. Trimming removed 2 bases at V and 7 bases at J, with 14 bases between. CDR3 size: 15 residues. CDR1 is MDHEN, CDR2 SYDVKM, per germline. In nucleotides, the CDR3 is TGTGCCAGCAGTTTAGGTGCGGAGGCGACTGAAAAACTGTTTTTT. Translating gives CASSLGAEATEKLFF.

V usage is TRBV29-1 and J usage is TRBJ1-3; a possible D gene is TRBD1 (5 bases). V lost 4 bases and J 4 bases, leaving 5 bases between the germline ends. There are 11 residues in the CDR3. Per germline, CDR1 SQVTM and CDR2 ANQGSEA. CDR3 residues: CSVGQGNTIYF. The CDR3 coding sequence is TGCAGCGTTGGACAGGGAAACACCATATATTTT.

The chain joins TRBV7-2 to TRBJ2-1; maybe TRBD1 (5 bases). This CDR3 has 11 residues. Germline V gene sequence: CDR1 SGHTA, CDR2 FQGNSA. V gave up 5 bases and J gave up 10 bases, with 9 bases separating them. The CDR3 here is CASSPRQEQFF. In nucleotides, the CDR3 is TGTGCCAGCAGCCCACGACAGGAGCAGTTCTTC.

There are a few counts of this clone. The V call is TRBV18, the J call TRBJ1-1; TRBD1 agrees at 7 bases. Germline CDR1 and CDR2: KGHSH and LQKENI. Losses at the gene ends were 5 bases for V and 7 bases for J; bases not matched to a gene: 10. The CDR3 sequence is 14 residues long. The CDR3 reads CASSSTARDSEAFF. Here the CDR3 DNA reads TGTGCCAGCTCATCAACAGCCCGGGACAGTGAAGCTTTCTTT.

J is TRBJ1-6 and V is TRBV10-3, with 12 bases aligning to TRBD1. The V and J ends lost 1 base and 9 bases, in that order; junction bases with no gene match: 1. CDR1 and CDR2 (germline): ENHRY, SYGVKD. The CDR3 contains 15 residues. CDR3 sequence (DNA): TGTGCCATCAGTGAGTGGGACAGGGGGCGTTCACCCCTCCACTTT. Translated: CAISEWDRGRSPLHF.

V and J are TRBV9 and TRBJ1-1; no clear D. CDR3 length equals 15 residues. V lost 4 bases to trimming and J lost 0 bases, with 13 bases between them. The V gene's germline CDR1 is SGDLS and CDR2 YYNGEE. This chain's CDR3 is CASSPRWALNTEAFF. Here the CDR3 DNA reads TGTGCCAGCAGCCCGAGATGGGCACTGAACACTGAAGCTTTCTTT.

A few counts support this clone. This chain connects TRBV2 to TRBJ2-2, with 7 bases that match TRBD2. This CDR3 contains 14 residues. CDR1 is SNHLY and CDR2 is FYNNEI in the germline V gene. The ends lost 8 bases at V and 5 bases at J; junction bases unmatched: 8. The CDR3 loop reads CASARLAETGELFF. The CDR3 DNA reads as TGTGCCAGCGCCCGACTAGCAGAGACCGGGGAGCTGTTTTTT.

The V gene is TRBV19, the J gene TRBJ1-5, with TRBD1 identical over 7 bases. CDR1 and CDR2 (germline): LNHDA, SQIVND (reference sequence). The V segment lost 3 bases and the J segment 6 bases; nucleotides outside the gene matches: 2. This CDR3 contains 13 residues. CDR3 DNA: TGTGCCAGTAGTATGACAGGGATTCAGCCCCAGCATTTT. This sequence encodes CASSMTGIQPQHF.

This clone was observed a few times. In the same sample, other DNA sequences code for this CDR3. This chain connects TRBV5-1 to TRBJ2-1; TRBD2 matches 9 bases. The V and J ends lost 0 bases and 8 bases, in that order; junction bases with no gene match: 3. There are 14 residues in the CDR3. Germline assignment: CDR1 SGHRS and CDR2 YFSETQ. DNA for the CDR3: TGCGCCAGCAGCTTGGCCCAGCGGGGGGATGAGCAGTTCTTC. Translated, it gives CASSLAQRGDEQFF.

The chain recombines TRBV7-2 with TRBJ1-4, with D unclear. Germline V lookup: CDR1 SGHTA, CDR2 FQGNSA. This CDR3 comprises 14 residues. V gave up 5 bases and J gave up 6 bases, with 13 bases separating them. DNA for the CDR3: TGTGCCAGCAGCGCGGACTTAGCCTATGAAAAACTGTTTTTT. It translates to CASSADLAYEKLFF.

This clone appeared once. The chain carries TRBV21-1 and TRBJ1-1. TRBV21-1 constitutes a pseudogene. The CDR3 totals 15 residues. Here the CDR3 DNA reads TGTGCCAACCGGTCCCCTCGGGGGGCCCGCACTGAAGCTTTCTTT. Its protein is CANRSPRGARTEAFF.